Below, 21 T cell receptor beta chains from the same sample are listed, as sequenced in a study of T cell responses to AZD1222 COVID-19 vaccine. Here immunoSEQ multiplex PCR was the method, and the copy in TCRdb shows in-frame clones only, minus some. The sample contains roughly 150,000 clones, 90% to 95% of which appear only once. Specimen: peripheral blood, collected 28 days after the second AZD1222 dose. The receptors derive from an adult who received the AZD1222 COVID-19 vaccine.

The rearrangement links TRBV19 to TRBJ2-7, with 7 bases that match TRBD1. The CDR3 spans 14 residues. V shed 2 bases and J 6 bases; nucleotides not matched to a gene: 7. The germline CDR1 and CDR2 sequences are LNHDA and SQIVND (reference sequence). The CDR3 sequence is CASSISDRFGEQYF. DNA of the CDR3: TGTGCCAGTAGTATATCGGACAGGTTCGGCGAGCAGTACTTC.

This clone occurred once. The chain links TRBV27 to TRBJ2-1; D is perhaps TRBD1 (6 bases). This CDR3 is built from 17 residues. In germline, CDR1 is MNHEY, CDR2 SMNVEV (reference sequence). V lost 0 bases and J lost 8, with 20 bases in between. CDR3: CASSLSYISIQGHEQFF. The CDR3 region has the DNA TGTGCCAGCAGTTTATCCTATATCTCCATACAGGGACATGAGCAGTTCTTC.

The chain has TRBV5-1 and TRBJ2-3; 8 bases align to TRBD1. Germline CDR1 and CDR2: SGHRS and YFSETQ. The CDR3 is 15 residues long. Trimming removed 0 bases from V and 2 bases from J; junction bases left unmatched: 2. As DNA, the CDR3 is TGCGCCAGCAGCTTGGGACAGGGGAACACAGATACGCAGTATTTT. Translating it yields CASSLGQGNTDTQYF.

CDR3 sequence: CSVRDEKLFF. The CDR3 DNA is TGCAGCGTTAGGGATGAAAAACTGTTTTTT. V usage is TRBV29-1 and J usage is TRBJ1-4; D unclear. Germline V gene sequence: CDR1 SQVTM, CDR2 ANQGSEA. V dropped 5 bases and J dropped 6 bases, with 4 bases sitting between them. The CDR3 covers 10 residues.

The chain combines TRBV6-5 with TRBJ1-1; no firm D call. This CDR3 comprises 13 residues. The V gene's germline CDR1 is MNHEY and CDR2 SVGAGI. With 3 bases removed from V and 2 bases from J, the gap between germline ends came to 7 bases. CDR3 DNA: TGTGCCAGCAGTTATACAAGTAACACTGAAGCTTTCTTT. This codes for CASSYTSNTEAFF.

This clone came up once. V gene TRBV9 combines with J gene TRBJ2-5; perhaps TRBD2 as D (6 bases). The length of the CDR3 is 16 residues. Looked up from germline, CDR1 is SGDLS and CDR2 is YYNGEE. The germline V and J ends were trimmed by 2 bases and 5 bases, with 19 bases remaining between them. The CDR3 spells CASSVPLSGVGETQYF. As DNA, the CDR3 is TGTGCCAGCAGCGTTCCATTGTCGGGAGTTGGGGAGACCCAGTACTTC.

The V gene is TRBV27, the J gene TRBJ2-7; 12 bases agree with TRBD2. Germline assignment: CDR1 MNHEY and CDR2 SMNVEV (reference sequence). V shed 5 bases, J shed 2 bases, and the junction held 7 bases outside the gene matches. The CDR3 covers 16 residues. The CDR3 nucleotides are TGTGCCAGCAGTCCCCTACTAGCGGGAGGCCCCTACGAGCAGTACTTC. It yields the protein CASSPLLAGGPYEQYF.

The V gene is TRBV5-1, the J gene TRBJ2-5, with D perhaps matching TRBD1 or TRBD2 (5 bases each). This CDR3 is built from 18 residues. Trimming cost V 0 bases and J 1 base, with 19 bases left between them. CDR1 SGHRS and CDR2 YFSETQ come from the germline V gene. The CDR3 bases are TGCGCCAGCAGCTTGGGAGGGGCTGGGCGATCTCTCCAAGAGACCCAGTACTTC. This sequence encodes CASSLGGAGRSLQETQYF.

The genes are TRBV30 and TRBJ2-1; perhaps TRBD2 as D (5 bases). Trimming took off 2 bases at V and 6 bases at J, with 8 bases between the two ends. The CDR3 covers 12 residues. Germline loops: CDR1 GTSNPN, CDR2 SVGIG (reference sequence). CDR3 DNA sequence: TGTGCCTGGAGTCATAGCGTCAATGAGCAGTTCTTC. It translates to CAWSHSVNEQFF.

The chain couples TRBV7-2 to TRBJ2-7, with TRBD1 identical over 8 bases. Germline V gene lookup returns CDR1 SGHTA and CDR2 FQGNSA. The CDR3 has 14 amino acids. The ends lost 4 bases at V and 5 bases at J; junction bases unmatched: 7. Written as DNA, the CDR3 is TGTGCCAGCAGCTACAGACAGGGGTTCAACGAGCAGTACTTC. This gives the protein CASSYRQGFNEQYF.

The rearrangement links TRBV7-2 to TRBJ1-5; 7 bases map to TRBD1. This CDR3 has 15 amino acids. In germline, CDR1 is SGHTA, CDR2 FQGNSA. V lost 5 bases, J lost 0 bases, and 4 bases stayed unmatched. This chain's CDR3 is CASSRQGDSNQPQHF. CDR3 DNA sequence: TGTGCCAGCAGCAGACAGGGCGATAGCAATCAGCCCCAGCATTTT.

This chain uses TRBV4-1 with TRBJ2-7, with a tentative D call TRBD2 (6 bases). From germline, CDR1 is MGHRA and CDR2 YSYEKL. Trimming took off 7 bases at V and 1 base at J, with 23 bases between the two ends. The CDR3 is 17 amino acids. The DNA of the CDR3 is TGCGCCAGCACCCGCGGGCCGGGGGTCTTTGGGTCCTACGAGCAGTACTTC. Its protein product is CASTRGPGVFGSYEQYF.

The chain carries TRBV10-1 and TRBJ2-7; no firm D call. Germline V gene lookup returns CDR1 WNHNN and CDR2 SYGVQD (reference sequence). The CDR3 sequence is 11 residues long. Trimming cost V 2 bases and J 5 bases, with 4 bases left between them. CDR3 DNA sequence: TGCGCCAGCAGTGAGAAAAACGAGCAGTACTTC. Amino acid sequence: CASSEKNEQYF.

CDR3 sequence reads: CASSKNSGGAQETQYF. The CDR3 DNA follows: TGTGCCAGCAGCAAGAACTCAGGGGGGGCCCAAGAGACCCAGTACTTC. The J gene is TRBJ2-5, the V gene TRBV7-7; tentatively, D is TRBD1 or TRBD2 (7 bases each). Trimming shortened V by 5 bases and J by 1 base, and 17 bases separated the two germline ends. The CDR3 has 16 residues. CDR1 SSHAT and CDR2 FNYEAQ come from the germline V gene (reference sequence).

This chain links TRBV21-1 with TRBJ1-3; the tabulated D call, TRBD1, remains unverified against the DNA. TRBV21-1 is an annotated pseudogene. This CDR3 is built from 19 residues. The CDR3 loop reads CASSKGNFRKESSGNTIYF. CDR3 coding DNA: TGTGCCAGCAGCAAAGGGAATTTCAGGAAGGAAAGCTCTGGAAACACCATATATTTT.

This clone showed up just once. The rearrangement uses TRBV30 and TRBJ2-5; a weak D match, TRBD2 (5 bases). V was pared by 5 bases and J by 5 bases, with 12 bases between. The CDR3 is made up of 12 amino acids. CDR1 and CDR2 (germline): GTSNPN, SVGIG (reference sequence). CDR3: CAWASSGETQYF. CDR3 nucleotide sequence: TGTGCCTGGGCTAGCTCGGGGGAGACCCAGTACTTC.

The chain recombines TRBV18 with TRBJ1-1; D is possibly TRBD1 (5 bases). CDR3 length: 14 residues. V was shortened by 2 bases and J by 4 bases, with 11 bases between the two germline ends. Looked up from germline, CDR1 is KGHSH and CDR2 is LQKENI. CDR3 bases: TGTGCCAGCTCACCAGGGGGGGATGCCACTGAAGCTTTCTTT. It yields the protein CASSPGGDATEAFF.

The V and J genes are TRBV7-9 and TRBJ1-2; 10 bases align to TRBD1. The ends lost 5 bases at V and 4 bases at J; junction bases unmatched: 10. The CDR3 runs 16 residues. Germline V gene lookup returns CDR1 SEHNR and CDR2 FQNEAQ (reference sequence). CDR3 loop: CASSPFDRGQGYGYTF. The CDR3 DNA reads as TGTGCCAGCAGCCCATTCGACAGGGGGCAGGGCTATGGCTACACCTTC.

The J gene is TRBJ1-2, the V gene TRBV3-1 (or the pseudogene TRBV3-2); no clear D. The CDR3 contains 14 residues. The V and J ends lost 0 bases and 6 bases respectively, with 11 bases between them. The germline CDR1 and CDR2 sequences are LGHDT and YNNKEL (reference sequence). In DNA form, the CDR3 reads TGTGCCAGCAGCCAAGACTGGCGAATCGATGGCTACACCTTC. The encoded protein is CASSQDWRIDGYTF.

The chain is built from TRBV10-1 and TRBJ2-2, with 8 bases that match TRBD1. CDR1 and CDR2 from the germline V gene are WNHNN and SYGVQD (reference sequence). The V gene end was trimmed by 5 bases and the J gene end by 1 base; junction bases not matched to a gene: 3. The CDR3 runs 15 residues. DNA for the CDR3: TGCGCCAGCAGTTACGGGACAGGGAACACCGGGGAGCTGTTTTTT. Translation gives CASSYGTGNTGELFF.

The chain couples TRBV5-6 to TRBJ2-7; 7 nucleotides align to TRBD2. The germline V gene encodes CDR1 SGHDT and CDR2 YYEEEE. V was pared by 2 bases and J by 4 bases, with 6 bases of the junction left unmatched. There are 14 residues in the CDR3. The CDR3 is CASSLGLGAYEQYF. CDR3 nucleotide sequence: TGTGCCAGCAGCTTAGGACTAGGGGCTTACGAGCAGTACTTC. The full variable domain, its missing parts supplied by reference TRBV5-6 and TRBJ2-7, is DAGVTQSPTHLIKTRGQQVTLRCSPKSGHDTVSWYQQALGQGPQFIFQYYEEEERQRGNFPDRFSGHQFPNYSSELNVNALLLGDSALYLCASSLGLGAYEQYFGPGTRLTVT.